Detailed here is one TCR beta chain. Its antigen is unknown. PCR primers comprised 60 Vbeta and 13 Jbeta primers. TCRdb's copy holds only in-frame clones and misses some; the assay was immunoSEQ multiplex PCR. The repertoire consists of over 110,000 clones, with more than 75% occurring once and the leading ten covering 5% to 8%. This specimen belongs to a study of cytomegalovirus exposure and HLA in healthy donors. Between the trimmed V and J ends, which lost 7 bases and 5 bases, there was a span of 9 bases. There are 12 residues in the CDR3. Germline V lookup: CDR1 MNHNY, CDR2 SVGAGI (reference sequence). General study results and limits: In a later analysis, the majority of CMV-associated beta chains seemingly showed HLA restriction.

Healthy bone marrow donors formed the donor group. This receptor was obtained from a woman in her forties in good health and CMV-seropositive. Sequenced input: PBMCs. This chain uses TRBV6-6 with TRBJ1-5, with D maybe TRBD1 (5 bases). CDR3 sequence reads: CASNGGDQPQHF. CDR3 DNA: TGTGCCAGCAACGGGGGGGATCAGCCCCAGCATTTT.